One sample yielded the 23 T cell receptor beta chains listed below, sequenced in a study of T cells in Graves' hyperthyroidism and ophthalmopathy. Amplification of TCR beta CDR3 regions was performed using RNA transcripts as template. HTBI primers were the set used in a first-round RT-PCR of the TCR CDR3. TCRdb ran MiXCR on the multiplex PCR reads and lists one entry per CDR3 protein. The sample lists some 580,000 distinct CDR3 sequences; around 16% were seen once. Sequenced material: blood. The receptors stem from a woman in her forties with Graves' ophthalmopathy.

The chain joins TRBV19 to TRBJ1-2, with 7 bases identical to TRBD1. The V segment lost 5 bases and the J segment 0 bases; nucleotides outside the gene matches: 9. The CDR3 sequence is 16 residues long. Germline CDR1 is LNHDA and CDR2 is SQIVND (reference sequence). CDR3 sequence: CASSPRDSRANYGYTF. CDR3 DNA: TGTGCCAGTAGTCCTCGGGACAGCCGAGCTAACTATGGCTACACCTTC.

This clonotype was counted many times. J is TRBJ2-3 and V is TRBV7-2; tentative D call: TRBD2 (6 bases). V was shortened by 4 bases and J by 6 bases, with 17 bases between the two germline ends. This CDR3 spans 15 amino acids. Germline loops: CDR1 SGHTA, CDR2 FQGNSA. CDR3 nucleotide sequence: TGTGCCAGCAGCTCCGTGGCGGGGTCTCGGGATACGCAGTATTTT. Protein product: CASSSVAGSRDTQYF.

The chain joins TRBV6-5 to TRBJ2-5, with 7 bases lining up with TRBD2. The CDR3 length is 16 residues. Germline lookup yields CDR1 MNHEY and CDR2 SVGAGI. After removal of 6 bases from V and 1 base from J, the junction contained 11 bases not matched to a gene. CDR3 nucleotide sequence: TGTGCCAGCAGCCGGCGGGGGTCGGTTTTCCAAGAGACCCAGTACTTC. As protein: CASSRRGSVFQETQYF.

This clonotype was counted ten times or more. This chain connects TRBV6-1 to TRBJ2-5, with 7 bases matching TRBD2. Germline CDR1 and CDR2: MNHNS and SASEGT. The CDR3 runs 14 residues. J was trimmed by 3 bases and V by 5 bases; bases with no gene match: 6. In nucleotides, the CDR3 is TGTGCCAGCAGTCCAGGGCTAGCGGAAGAGACCCAGTACTTC. This translates into CASSPGLAEETQYF.

The V and J genes are TRBV20-1 and TRBJ1-2; D remains ambiguous. CDR1 is DFQATT, CDR2 SNEGSKA, per germline (reference sequence). Trimming left V 5 bases short and J 7 bases short, with 8 bases between. CDR3 size: 10 residues. This CDR3 reads CSAHPIGYTF. The CDR3 bases are TGCAGTGCTCACCCTATTGGCTACACCTTC.

At least ten counts were recorded for this clonotype. The chain links TRBV28 to TRBJ2-7; weak D call: TRBD2 (6 bases). V was pared by 0 bases and J by 4 bases, with 10 bases between. Germline V gives CDR1 MDHEN, CDR2 SYDVKM. CDR3 length equals 14 residues. CDR3 region: CASSLWAGRYEQYF. The CDR3, as DNA: TGTGCCAGCAGTTTATGGGCGGGACGGTACGAGCAGTACTTC.

The chain links TRBV5-1 to TRBJ2-7; D is possibly TRBD2 (6 bases). In germline, CDR1 is SGHRS, CDR2 YFSETQ. V was clipped by 4 bases and J by 3 bases, with 14 bases between them. CDR3 length: 14 residues. CDR3: CASSPGVGGYEQYF. The CDR3 DNA sequence: TGCGCCAGCAGCCCCGGGGTGGGGGGCTACGAGCAGTACTTC. Using reference TRBV5-1 and TRBJ2-7 for the parts outside the CDR3, the full variable domain is KAGVTQTPRYLIKTRGQQVTLSCSPISGHRSVSWYQQTPGQGLQFLFEYFSETQRNKGNFPGRFSGRQFSNSRSEMNVSTLELGDSALYLCASSPGVGGYEQYFGPGTRLTVT.

This clonotype was seen at least ten times. The V call is TRBV5-1, the J call TRBJ2-1; D unresolved. The CDR3 runs to 14 residues. Germline lookup yields CDR1 SGHRS and CDR2 YFSETQ. V was pared by 3 bases and J by 12 bases, with 19 bases between. The CDR3, as DNA: TGCGCCAGCAGCTCCAGCATGATGGTAACGCGGCAGTTCTTC. It yields the protein CASSSSMMVTRQFF.

This clonotype was counted at least ten times. The chain uses TRBV12-3 or TRBV12-4 and TRBJ2-6, with no clear D. The CDR3 has 17 residues. V was cut by 1 base and J by 3 bases, with 13 bases left in between. The CDR3 bases are TGTGCCAGCAGTTTAGTGGTCACTCGCCATGGGGCCAACGTCCTGACTTTC. Translation: CASSLVVTRHGANVLTF.

This clonotype was seen many times. The chain links TRBV12-3 or TRBV12-4 to TRBJ2-1; D possibly corresponds to TRBD2 (5 bases). V gave up 0 bases and J gave up 4 bases, with 16 bases separating them. The CDR3 has 17 amino acids. The CDR3 reads CASSLALNTDSYNEQFF. The CDR3 DNA reads as TGTGCCAGCAGTTTAGCCTTGAACACGGACTCTTACAATGAGCAGTTCTTC.

This clonotype was detected ten times or more. J is TRBJ2-1 and V is TRBV28, with 8 positions matching TRBD2. V gave up 8 bases and J gave up 8 bases; unmatched junction bases: 23. There are 18 residues in the CDR3. Germline V gene lookup returns CDR1 MDHEN and CDR2 SYDVKM. For the CDR3, the DNA is TGTGCCAGCTCTGGGGAGTCAAAGGGTAGTGGGACTAGGCATGAGCAGTTCTTC. Translation: CASSGESKGSGTRHEQFF. The variable domain in full, with the rest retrieved from reference TRBV28 and TRBJ2-1, is DVKVTQSSRYLVKRTGEKVFLECVQDMDHENMFWYRQDPGLGLRLIYFSYDVKMKEKGDIPEGYSVSREKKERFSLILESASTNQTSMYLCASSGESKGSGTRHEQFFGPGTRLTVL.

The CDR3 region is CAWSVQRGPPETQYF. CDR3 sequence (DNA): TGTGCCTGGAGTGTACAGAGGGGGCCCCCGGAGACCCAGTACTTC. The rearrangement joins TRBV30 to TRBJ2-5; TRBD1 matches 7 bases. The CDR3 spans 15 residues. Germline assignment: CDR1 GTSNPN and CDR2 SVGIG (reference sequence). V was clipped by 0 bases and J by 5 bases; unmatched bases: 9.

This clonotype has at least ten counts. V gene TRBV2 combines with J gene TRBJ2-1, with D tentatively TRBD1 (7 bases). V lost 6 bases and J 6 bases, leaving 12 bases between the germline ends. Germline V gene data show CDR1 as SNHLY and CDR2 as FYNNEI. The CDR3 contains 13 residues. CDR3 DNA: TGTGCCAGCAGCACCCAGGGGGGCAATGAGCAGTTCTTC. Translating gives CASSTQGGNEQFF.

V usage is TRBV5-1 and J usage is TRBJ2-1, with D possibly being TRBD1 (6 bases). V was shortened by 5 bases and J by 2 bases, with 14 bases between the two germline ends. This CDR3 comprises 15 residues. From germline, CDR1 is SGHRS and CDR2 YFSETQ. The CDR3 protein is CASRRGTGPYNEQFF. CDR3 DNA: TGCGCCAGCAGGCGTGGAACAGGGCCCTACAATGAGCAGTTCTTC.

This clonotype has at least ten counts. The J gene is TRBJ2-3, the V gene TRBV27; perhaps TRBD1 as D (6 bases). Deletions cut 5 bases from V and 2 bases from J, with 14 bases between. CDR1 and CDR2 (germline): MNHEY, SMNVEV (reference sequence). The CDR3 runs to 15 residues. The CDR3 nucleotides are TGTGCCAGCAGTCTCCAGGGGAGTACCACAGATACGCAGTATTTT. Encoded protein: CASSLQGSTTDTQYF.

This clonotype came up a few times. V usage is TRBV3-1 and J usage is TRBJ2-1; 12 bases agree with TRBD2. Per germline, CDR1 LGHDT and CDR2 YNNKEL (reference sequence). Losses at the gene ends were 1 base for V and 8 bases for J; bases not matched to a gene: 12. The CDR3 has 18 residues. CDR3 DNA: TGTGCCAGCAGCCAAGGGAGGCTAGCGGGGGGGCCCGCCGATGAGCAGTTCTTC. It specifies CASSQGRLAGGPADEQFF.

V usage is TRBV12-3 or TRBV12-4 and J usage is TRBJ2-2; TRBD1 aligns across 8 bases. The CDR3 covers 15 residues. The V and J ends lost 5 bases and 4 bases, in that order; junction bases with no gene match: 6. The CDR3 bases are TGTGCCAGCAGTCCAGGGGGCAGTAGCACCGGGGAGCTGTTTTTT. It is translated as CASSPGGSSTGELFF.

This clonotype occurred a few times. The chain employs TRBV5-1 and TRBJ2-7; D may be TRBD2 (6 bases). Germline CDR1 is SGHRS and CDR2 is YFSETQ. The CDR3 covers 14 residues. Trimming cost V 0 bases and J 2 bases, with 9 bases left between them. The CDR3: CASSLAGEPYEQYF. The CDR3, as DNA: TGCGCCAGCAGCTTGGCGGGAGAACCCTACGAGCAGTACTTC.

V is TRBV10-2 and J is TRBJ1-1; 8 bases agree with TRBD1. There are 12 residues in the CDR3. CDR1 is WSHSY, CDR2 SAAADI, per germline. Unmatched junction bases numbered 3, after V lost 4 bases and J lost 8 bases. CDR3 nucleotides: TGCGCCAGCAGTGCCAGGGGGCTGGAAGCTTTCTTT. It yields the protein CASSARGLEAFF.

This chain links TRBV3-1 with TRBJ1-1, with D unclear. Germline CDR1 is LGHDT and CDR2 is YNNKEL (reference sequence). The germline V and J ends were trimmed by 1 base and 4 bases, with 7 bases remaining between them. The CDR3 loop spans 13 amino acids. CDR3 coding DNA: TGTGCCAGCAGCCAAGTTTTGTTCACTGAAGCTTTCTTT. Its protein product is CASSQVLFTEAFF. The full variable domain, its missing parts supplied by reference TRBV3-1 and TRBJ1-1, is DTAVSQTPKYLVTQMGNDKSIKCEQNLGHDTMYWYKQDSKKFLKIMFSYNNKELIINETVPNRFSPKSPDKAHLNLHINSLELGDSAVYFCASSQVLFTEAFFGQGTRLTVV.

This clonotype was counted at least ten times. The CDR3 DNA reads TGTGCCAGCAGCGAACAGATCACCGGGGAGCTGTTTTTT. Encoded protein: CASSEQITGELFF. This chain uses TRBV7-3 with TRBJ2-2, with D unclear. CDR3 size: 13 residues. Germline CDR1 is SGHTA and CDR2 is FQGTGA. V gave up 5 bases and J gave up 4 bases, with 8 bases separating them.

This clonotype was found a few times. This chain connects TRBV19 to TRBJ1-3; 8 bases line up with TRBD1. V lost 7 bases, J lost 0 bases, and 8 bases stayed unmatched. This CDR3 region has 16 residues. From germline, CDR1 is LNHDA and CDR2 SQIVND (reference sequence). The CDR3 region is CASTRTTGGSGNTIYF. The CDR3 DNA follows: TGTGCCAGTACACGAACAACAGGGGGCTCTGGAAACACCATATATTTT.

This clonotype was detected many times. J is TRBJ2-2 and V is TRBV2; D possibly uses TRBD1 or TRBD2 (6 bases each). Germline V gene lookup returns CDR1 SNHLY and CDR2 FYNNEI. The ends were cut back, 1 base at V and 7 bases at J, with 13 bases in the middle. CDR3 length equals 15 residues. CDR3 nucleotides: TGTGCCAGCAGTGAAGGGGGGGCAAGGATCGGGGAGCTGTTTTTT. This encodes CASSEGGARIGELFF.